This TCR beta chain came from a study of early T cells in non-severe SARS-CoV-2 infection (dated by TCRdb to 2020 to 2023). The study in broad terms: Bulk RNA from unsorted whole blood was used for TCR sequencing, so alpha and beta chains could not be paired.

Libraries were built with 5' RACE. The sequencer was a NextSeq 500. Unique molecular identifiers were attached to individual cDNA molecules in the TCR library protocol so that sequencing error and PCR bias could be corrected. Sequencing covered both TCR alpha and beta chains, and within each sample the abundances of alpha and beta sequences were tightly co-correlated. The authors' analysis ran thus. Decombinator V4 was used to perform V gene, J gene and CDR3 annotation of TCR sequences. Expanded TCRs were defined as changing significantly between any two time points under a Poisson model with p below 0.0001. TCR abundances were normalised to the total number of TCRs sequenced per sample and expressed as counts per million. TRAV1-2 paired with TRAJ12, TRAJ20 or TRAJ33 defined MAIT TCRs, while TRAV10 paired with TRAJ18 defined iNKT TCRs. VDJdb, accessed 1 November 2021, was searched for CMV, EBV and SARS-CoV-2 annotated TCRs, with TCRs annotated for multiple antigens excluded. In TCRdb, the public reads were trimmed at Q25 with fastp and aligned with MiXCR, with productive beta chains retained. When rows share a CDR3 protein, they turn into one entry using the most common DNA and genes. For this entry, the V and J calls and clone size follow TCRdb and not the study's own pipeline. The sample yields approximately 120,000 distinct CDR3 sequences; 15% were counted once. The leading ten clones occupy roughly a fifth of the sample.

Remarks on this clonotype: Its specific antigen is unknown. Nothing much larger sits one base from this clone, and base qualities are not available.

The investigation overall reported the following: VDJdb matching was skewed toward anti-spike CD8 responses and likely underestimated virus-specific expansions by missing private and CD4 specificities.

The germline V gene encodes CDR1 MNHNS and CDR2 SASEGT. The germline ends are 22 bases apart after V is trimmed by 6 bases and J by 11 bases. From its cysteine to its phenylalanine, the CDR3 spans 14 amino acids. Kept here is only the CDR3 DNA, which spans 42 bases and is read in frame from base 1. Set within a cohort of healthcare workers in London, UK, this nested case-control study involved weekly PCR testing of nasopharyngeal swabs along with blood sampling. Between 23 and 31 March 2020, the week of the UK lockdown, healthcare workers were enrolled and then followed up weekly for as long as 16 weeks.

Source material: whole blood. The V and J genes are TRBV6-1 and TRBJ1-1; a tentative D match to TRBD1 spans 6 bases. The clonotype was recovered from an adult who was a healthcare worker with PCR-confirmed SARS-CoV-2 infection or an uninfected control (not recorded which). This receptor has the CDR3 CASRAQTGAGRAFF. The DNA reads TGTGCCAGCAGGGCCCAGACGGGGGCAGGGAGGGCTTTCTTT.